The 10 T cell receptor beta chains below all came from one sample that was sequenced in a study of PD-1 blockade in classical Hodgkin lymphoma. Each of the patients experienced relapse following autologous stem cell transplantation, and their brentuximab vedotin exposure differed. Out of thawed PBMCs, magnetic negative selection purified CD4+ T cells. Assay used: immunoSEQ multiplex PCR; TCRdb lists only in-frame clones, some missing. Of 30,000 or so clones in the sample, around nine tenths were seen once. This specimen was CD4+ T cells from blood, taken at baseline. The receptor source for this set is a human donor with classical Hodgkin lymphoma.

V usage is TRBV25-1 and J usage is TRBJ2-7; 8 positions match TRBD2. Losses at the gene ends were 4 bases for V and 3 bases for J; bases not matched to a gene: 8. Germline V lookup: CDR1 MGHDK, CDR2 SYGVNS. The CDR3 consists of 15 residues. The CDR3, as DNA: TGTGCCAGCAGTGGCGGGGGGACGCCGTTCTACGAGCAGTACTTC. The encoded protein is CASSGGGTPFYEQYF.

This sequence joins TRBV6-5 and TRBJ2-5; 7 bases match TRBD2. This CDR3 is built from 16 residues. V trimming: 4 bases; J trimming: 1 base; junction bases outside the gene matches: 9. Germline CDR1 and CDR2: MNHEY and SVGAGI. The CDR3 sequence is CASSSYAGDPQETQYF. The CDR3, as DNA: TGTGCCAGCAGTTCCTATGCGGGAGATCCCCAAGAGACCCAGTACTTC.

This chain links TRBV6-1 with TRBJ2-1; D perhaps matches TRBD2 (7 bases). The V end was cut by 3 bases, the J end by 8 bases, with 14 bases between. This CDR3 comprises 14 residues. Germline CDR1 reads MNHNS; CDR2 reads SASEGT. In nucleotides, the CDR3 is TGTGCCAGCAGTGATTTGTGGGGGGGCGATGAGCAGTTCTTC. It translates to CASSDLWGGDEQFF.

This clone has just one count. The chain links TRBV28 to TRBJ1-4, with D uncertain. V lost 8 bases and J 0 bases, leaving 13 bases between the germline ends. Germline values: CDR1 MDHEN, CDR2 SYDVKM. The CDR3 has 15 amino acids. CDR3 protein: CASGFVFSTNEKLFF. DNA for the CDR3: TGTGCCAGCGGATTCGTATTCTCAACTAATGAAAAACTGTTTTTT.

The chain uses TRBV14 and TRBJ2-7; 13 bases are shared with TRBD2. J gave up 7 bases and V 0 bases, and 9 bases lay outside the gene matches. This CDR3 has 17 amino acids. Germline values: CDR1 SGHDN, CDR2 FVKESK. CDR3: CASSQEGATSGRWEQYF. The CDR3 DNA follows: TGTGCCAGCAGCCAAGAGGGGGCGACTAGCGGGAGGTGGGAGCAGTACTTC.

This clone was seen once. The chain combines TRBV6-5 with TRBJ2-7, with a possible D match to TRBD1 (6 bases). This CDR3 region has 15 residues. Germline values: CDR1 MNHEY, CDR2 SVGAGI. Trimming removed 6 bases from V and 0 bases from J, with 15 bases in between. In nucleotides, the CDR3 is TGTGCCAGCAGAGAACAGGGTGCCTACTCCTACGAGCAGTACTTC. It yields the protein CASREQGAYSYEQYF.

This rearrangement joins TRBV5-1 to TRBJ2-5, with 11 bases fitting TRBD2. V was clipped by 3 bases and J by 0 bases; unmatched bases: 4. This CDR3 has 16 amino acids. Germline V CDR1 and CDR2: SGHRS, YFSETQ. CDR3 in amino acids: CASSYGTSGYQETQYF. CDR3 in DNA: TGCGCCAGCAGCTACGGGACTAGCGGTTACCAAGAGACCCAGTACTTC.

The CDR3 bases are TGTGCCAGCAGTTTATCGACTGTTCCGCAGCAGTTCTTC. It yields the protein CASSLSTVPQQFF. The V gene is TRBV28, the J gene TRBJ2-1; no reliable D call. Germline values: CDR1 MDHEN, CDR2 SYDVKM. This CDR3 spans 13 amino acids. V lost 1 base, J lost 11 bases, and 12 bases lay in between. Using reference TRBV28 and TRBJ2-1 for the parts outside the CDR3, the full variable domain is DVKVTQSSRYLVKRTGEKVFLECVQDMDHENMFWYRQDPGLGLRLIYFSYDVKMKEKGDIPEGYSVSREKKERFSLILESASTNQTSMYLCASSLSTVPQQFFGPGTRLTVL.

The J gene is TRBJ2-7, the V gene TRBV19; TRBD2 is a possible D gene (6 bases). There are 17 residues in the CDR3. The V end lost 1 base, the J end lost 1 base, and 17 bases lay between the germline ends. Germline V lookup: CDR1 LNHDA, CDR2 SQIVND (reference sequence). The CDR3 is CASSIGGGGRGSYEQYF. The DNA for the CDR3 is TGTGCCAGTAGTATAGGCGGAGGAGGGCGCGGATCCTACGAGCAGTACTTC.

J is TRBJ2-1 and V is TRBV21-1. TRBV21-1 constitutes a pseudogene. CDR3 length equals 14 residues. This CDR3 reads CASTGPFPYNEQFF. The DNA of the CDR3 is TGTGCCAGCACCGGACCTTTCCCCTACAATGAGCAGTTCTTC.